The 30 T cell receptor beta chains given below trace back to one sample, sequenced in a study of shared T cell receptors in the human thymus. Only in-frame clones appear in the TCRdb table, and some are missing; sequencing was by immunoSEQ multiplex PCR. Among over 650,000 clones, 87% were seen once, and the ten largest hold 0.0094%. A further study also used this sample, focusing on human thymus T cells.

Sequenced input: thymocytes. Receptor source: a boy under two years old with a congenital heart defect.

This clone turned up a few times. The J gene is TRBJ1-2, the V gene TRBV28; 12 bases are shared with TRBD1. V lost 3 bases to trimming and J lost 5 bases; unmatched junction nucleotides: 4. Germline CDR1 MDHEN, CDR2 SYDVKM. The CDR3 runs to 15 residues. The DNA for the CDR3 is TGTGCCAGCAGTTTGGGGACAGGGGGCTCATATGGCTACACCTTC. Its protein product is CASSLGTGGSYGYTF.

In its sample, this clone was seen once. The rearrangement joins TRBV4-3 to TRBJ2-7, with TRBD2 identical over 7 bases. V dropped 0 bases and J dropped 6; count of bases not matched to a gene: 17. CDR3 length: 18 residues. Germline V gives CDR1 LGHNA, CDR2 YSLEER. The CDR3 DNA reads TGCGCCAGCAGCCAAGATACGCGTTCGGGACTATTATCAAGCGAGCAGTACTTC. Translating it yields CASSQDTRSGLLSSEQYF.

This clone appeared once. The gene calls are TRBV10-3 and TRBJ1-2; no firm D call. Looked up from germline, CDR1 is ENHRY and CDR2 is SYGVKD. Trimming cost V 2 bases and J 3 bases, with 7 bases left between them. This CDR3 comprises 13 residues. CDR3 DNA sequence: TGTGCCATCAGTGAGCCCCAGGACTATGGCTACACCTTC. This sequence encodes CAISEPQDYGYTF.

The genes are TRBV6-4 and TRBJ2-1, with D possibly being TRBD1 (6 bases). This CDR3 comprises 15 residues. Germline V gene data show CDR1 as MRHNA and CDR2 as SNTAGT. V lost 3 bases and J lost 9, with 18 bases in between. This CDR3 reads CASSDRSQGKIEQFF. CDR3 in DNA: TGTGCCAGCAGTGATCGTTCCCAGGGGAAGATTGAGCAGTTCTTC.

The rearrangement uses TRBV6-1 and TRBJ2-7; TRBD1 is a possible D gene (6 bases). Germline CDR1 is MNHNS and CDR2 is SASEGT. V gave up 2 bases and J gave up 2 bases, with 10 bases separating them. This CDR3 is built from 14 residues. DNA for the CDR3: TGTGCCAGCAGTGAAAGGGGACACCCCTACGAGCAGTACTTC. As protein: CASSERGHPYEQYF.

Regarding this clone: Different DNA sequences within this sample yield the same CDR3. This sequence joins TRBV4-1 and TRBJ1-6; D might be TRBD1 (5 bases). Trimming took off 0 bases at V and 6 bases at J, with 15 bases between the two ends. The CDR3 contains 17 residues. The V gene's germline CDR1 is MGHRA and CDR2 YSYEKL. The CDR3 region has the DNA TGCGCCAGCAGCCAAGATAGTAGGGGCGGGGGTAATTCACCCCTCCACTTT. This codes for CASSQDSRGGGNSPLHF.

CDR3 protein: CASSLSSAYEQYF. In DNA form, the CDR3 reads TGTGCCAGCAGTTTATCGTCAGCCTACGAGCAGTACTTC. V usage is TRBV28 and J usage is TRBJ2-7; D is undetermined. V lost 1 base, J lost 2 bases, and 6 bases lay in between. CDR3 length: 13 amino acids. Germline CDR1 is MDHEN and CDR2 is SYDVKM.

This clone occurred a few times. The V and J genes are TRBV5-8 and TRBJ2-3; 7 bases align to TRBD2. The CDR3 totals 15 residues. In germline, CDR1 is SGHTS, CDR2 YDEGEE. The CDR3 DNA reads TGTCAAACACGAGGGAGGGGCGGGGCCACAGATACGCAGTATTTT. Its translation is CQTRGRGGATDTQYF.

This clone was observed once. The J gene is TRBJ2-7, the V gene TRBV7-2; D is possibly TRBD2 (5 bases). V lost 7 bases, J lost 3 bases, and 13 bases lay in between. Germline CDR1 is SGHTA and CDR2 is FQGNSA. This CDR3 has 13 residues. CDR3 DNA sequence: TGTGCCAGCAACCTTAAGAGGGACTACGAGCAGTACTTC. It specifies CASNLKRDYEQYF.

The chain combines TRBV4-3 with TRBJ2-5; TRBD2 aligns across 9 bases. The germline gives CDR1 LGHNA, CDR2 YSLEER. This CDR3 has 17 residues. The trim removed 0 bases at V and 2 bases at J, leaving 7 bases unmatched. This CDR3 reads CASSQDRATSGQETQYF. In DNA, the CDR3 is TGCGCCAGCAGCCAAGATAGAGCGACTAGCGGACAAGAGACCCAGTACTTC.

V is TRBV6-5 and J is TRBJ2-1, with a weak D call TRBD2 (6 bases). Germline V CDR1 and CDR2: MNHEY, SVGAGI. V lost 6 bases to trimming and J lost 0 bases, with 12 bases between them. The CDR3 runs to 15 residues. The CDR3: CASRDGTASYNEQFF. In DNA form, the CDR3 reads TGTGCCAGCAGAGATGGGACTGCCTCCTACAATGAGCAGTTCTTC.

The rearrangement links TRBV19 to TRBJ2-1; 10 bases are shared with TRBD2. CDR3 length equals 14 residues. After removal of 1 base from V and 7 bases from J, the junction contained 1 base not matched to a gene. Per the germline V gene, CDR1 is LNHDA and CDR2 is SQIVND (reference sequence). The DNA for the CDR3 is TGTGCCAGTAGTATAGCAGCGGGAGGGAATGAGCAGTTCTTC. Translation: CASSIAAGGNEQFF. The full variable domain, with the rest looked up from reference TRBV19 and TRBJ2-1, is DGGITQSPKYLFRKEGQNVTLSCEQNLNHDAMYWYRQDPGQGLRLIYYSQIVNDFQKGDIAEGYSVSREKKESFPLTVTSAQKNPTAFYLCASSIAAGGNEQFFGPGTRLTVL.

The J gene is TRBJ1-1, the V gene TRBV4-1; D gene ambiguous. Germline assignment: CDR1 MGHRA and CDR2 YSYEKL. CDR3 length equals 15 residues. V lost 0 bases and J lost 3, with 11 bases in between. CDR3 in amino acids: CASSQEYGEHTEAFF. In DNA, the CDR3 is TGCGCCAGCAGCCAAGAGTACGGGGAGCACACTGAAGCTTTCTTT.

The V call is TRBV7-9, the J call TRBJ1-6; 7 bases line up with TRBD1. Germline assignment: CDR1 SEHNR and CDR2 FQNEAQ (reference sequence). This CDR3 comprises 15 residues. V lost 5 bases, J lost 7 bases, and 8 bases stayed unmatched. The CDR3 DNA sequence: TGTGCCAGCAGCCCAGACGACAGGGTCAATTCACCCCTCCACTTT. It is translated as CASSPDDRVNSPLHF.

The rearrangement uses TRBV6-5 and TRBJ1-2; 7 positions match TRBD1. The J segment lost 4 bases and the V segment lost 6 bases, leaving 8 bases of the junction unmatched. This CDR3 spans 14 amino acids. CDR1 is MNHEY and CDR2 is SVGAGI in the germline V gene. CDR3 sequence: CASRPTGAGYGYTF. The CDR3, as DNA: TGTGCCAGCAGGCCCACAGGGGCAGGCTATGGCTACACCTTC.

The rearrangement uses TRBV18 and TRBJ2-7; 7 nucleotides align to TRBD2. Germline V CDR1 and CDR2: KGHSH, LQKENI. J was trimmed by 1 base and V by 4 bases; bases with no gene match: 16. The CDR3 sequence is 18 residues long. CDR3 sequence reads: CASSQKSSLAEPSYEQYF. The CDR3 DNA sequence: TGTGCCAGCTCACAGAAGAGTTCCCTAGCGGAGCCTTCCTACGAGCAGTACTTC.

The gene calls are TRBV10-3 and TRBJ1-1; a weak D match, TRBD1 (6 bases). Germline V gives CDR1 ENHRY, CDR2 SYGVKD. Between the trimmed V and J ends, which lost 8 bases and 1 base, there was a span of 8 bases. The CDR3 runs to 12 residues. This chain's CDR3 is CAIRDTNTEAFF. The CDR3 DNA reads TGTGCCATCCGGGACACGAACACTGAAGCTTTCTTT.

The V gene is TRBV5-1, the J gene TRBJ2-1; a weak D match, TRBD2 (6 bases). This CDR3 is 18 amino acids long. Trimming removed 0 bases at V and 2 bases at J, with 18 bases between. The V gene's germline CDR1 is SGHRS and CDR2 YFSETQ. The DNA for the CDR3 is TGCGCCAGCAGCTTGGCCGTGGCTAGCGTGAGACCCTACAATGAGCAGTTCTTC. This codes for CASSLAVASVRPYNEQFF.

This clone was picked up one time. This rearrangement joins TRBV14 to TRBJ2-1, with 9 nucleotides matching TRBD2. V lost 0 bases, J lost 8 bases, and 5 bases stayed unmatched. CDR3 length: 15 residues. In germline, CDR1 is SGHDN, CDR2 FVKESK. CDR3: CASSQERGGGDEQFF. DNA for the CDR3: TGTGCCAGCAGCCAAGAGCGGGGGGGAGGCGATGAGCAGTTCTTC. The full variable domain, rest sourced from reference TRBV14 and TRBJ2-1, is EAGVTQFPSHSVIEKGQTVTLRCDPISGHDNLYWYRRVMGKEIKFLLHFVKESKQDESGMPNNRFLAERTGGTYSTLKVQPAELEDSGVYFCASSQERGGGDEQFFGPGTRLTVL.

The rearrangement uses TRBV28 and TRBJ2-3; tentatively, D is TRBD2 (5 bases). Looked up from germline, CDR1 is MDHEN and CDR2 is SYDVKM. This CDR3 contains 11 residues. The CDR3 spells CEAGNTDTQYF. CDR3 bases: TGTGAGGCGGGTAACACAGATACGCAGTATTTT.

As DNA, the CDR3 is TGCGCCAGCAGCCAAGATAGGGACAGGGGCCGTCAGCCCCAGCATTTT. It codes for CASSQDRDRGRQPQHF. The chain recombines TRBV4-3 with TRBJ1-5; 10 positions match TRBD1. This CDR3 has 16 amino acids. V lost 0 bases, J lost 6 bases, and 5 bases stayed unmatched. Germline loops: CDR1 LGHNA, CDR2 YSLEER.

This chain connects TRBV4-2 to TRBJ2-7, with D possibly being TRBD2 (6 bases). This CDR3 has 13 amino acids. Trimming stripped 1 base from V and 6 bases from J, with 10 bases between. Germline assignment: CDR1 LGHNA and CDR2 YNFKEQ. CDR3 sequence reads: CASSQGKGGEQYF. In nucleotides, the CDR3 is TGTGCCAGCAGCCAAGGTAAGGGAGGCGAGCAGTACTTC.

This rearrangement joins TRBV5-8 to TRBJ1-4, with D possibly matching TRBD1 (6 bases). Germline lookup yields CDR1 SGHTS and CDR2 YDEGEE. The CDR3 runs to 14 residues. Trimming pared 1 base from V and 7 bases from J, leaving 11 bases between. The CDR3 DNA follows: TGTGCCAGCAGCTTGTACAGGGAGGGTGAAAAACTGTTTTTT. Translated, it gives CASSLYREGEKLFF.

The rearrangement uses TRBV4-2 and TRBJ1-5; TRBD1 might be the D (6 bases). Trimming took off 0 bases at V and 5 bases at J, with 14 bases between the two ends. This CDR3 comprises 16 residues. Germline CDR1 reads LGHNA; CDR2 reads YNFKEQ. This chain's CDR3 is CASSQDFPQGDQPQHF. Here the CDR3 DNA reads TGTGCCAGCAGCCAAGATTTTCCACAGGGCGATCAGCCCCAGCATTTT.

The chain joins TRBV7-2 to TRBJ2-5, with D perhaps TRBD2 (6 bases). Germline V gene sequence: CDR1 SGHTA, CDR2 FQGNSA. CDR3 length equals 14 residues. V lost 5 bases to trimming and J lost 5 bases, with 15 bases between them. CDR3 sequence reads: CASSPGLREETQYF. CDR3 coding DNA: TGTGCCAGCAGCCCCGGACTAAGGGAGGAGACCCAGTACTTC. The full variable domain, in which reference TRBV7-2 and TRBJ2-5 provide the parts outside the CDR3, is GAGVSQSPSNKVTEKGKDVELRCDPISGHTALYWYRQSLGQGLEFLIYFQGNSAPDKSGLPSDRFSAERTGGSVSTLTIQRTQQEDSAVYLCASSPGLREETQYFGPGTRLLVL.

The V call is TRBV15, the J call TRBJ1-1; TRBD1 might be the D (5 bases). Looked up from germline, CDR1 is LNHNV and CDR2 is YYDKDF (reference sequence). Between the trimmed V and J ends, which lost 0 bases and 5 bases, there was a span of 16 bases. CDR3 length equals 16 residues. This CDR3 is CATSRDSKGRRTEAFF. For the CDR3, the DNA is TGTGCCACCAGCAGAGATAGCAAGGGGAGGAGGACTGAAGCTTTCTTT.

This clone has just a few counts. V usage is TRBV19 and J usage is TRBJ1-2; D remains ambiguous. Germline CDR1 and CDR2: LNHDA and SQIVND (reference sequence). This CDR3 has 14 amino acids. V shed 3 bases and J shed 4 bases, with 12 bases lying between them. The CDR3 loop is CASSILPLGYGYTF. In nucleotides, the CDR3 is TGTGCCAGTAGTATCCTACCCCTTGGCTATGGCTACACCTTC.

V is TRBV5-1 and J is TRBJ2-7, with D possibly TRBD2 on 6 matching bases. The CDR3 is 16 amino acids. Looked up from germline, CDR1 is SGHRS and CDR2 is YFSETQ. V was trimmed by 0 bases and J by 0 bases, leaving 13 bases between them. The CDR3 reads CASSLVSRESSYEQYF. CDR3 sequence (DNA): TGCGCCAGCAGCTTGGTCTCGCGGGAAAGCTCCTACGAGCAGTACTTC.

In its sample, this clone was seen a few times. V usage is TRBV20-1 and J usage is TRBJ1-4; D is ambiguous. The V end lost 8 bases, the J end lost 5 bases, and 9 bases lay between the germline ends. The CDR3 has 11 residues. Germline V gene lookup returns CDR1 DFQATT and CDR2 SNEGSKA (reference sequence). In DNA, the CDR3 is TGCAGTTCTCGGGAGAATGAAAAACTGTTTTTT. Translating gives CSSRENEKLFF.

The rearrangement joins TRBV4-1 to TRBJ1-1, with 10 bases lining up with TRBD1. Germline values: CDR1 MGHRA, CDR2 YSYEKL. Trimming at V came to 5 bases and at J to 4 bases, leaving 10 bases not matched to a gene. The CDR3 has 16 residues. In nucleotides, the CDR3 is TGCGCCAGCAGCGAAATAATTCGGACAGGGGGCACTGAAGCTTTCTTT. Encoded protein: CASSEIIRTGGTEAFF.